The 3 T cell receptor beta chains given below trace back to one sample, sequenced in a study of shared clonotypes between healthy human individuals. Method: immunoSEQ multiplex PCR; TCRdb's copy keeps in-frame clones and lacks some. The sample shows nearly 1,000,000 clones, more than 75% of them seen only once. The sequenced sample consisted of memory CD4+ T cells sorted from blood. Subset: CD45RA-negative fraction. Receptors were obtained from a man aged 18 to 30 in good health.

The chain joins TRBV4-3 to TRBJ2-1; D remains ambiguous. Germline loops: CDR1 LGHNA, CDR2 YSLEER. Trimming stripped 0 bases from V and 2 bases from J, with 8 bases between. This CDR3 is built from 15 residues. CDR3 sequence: CASSQDAVAYNEQFF. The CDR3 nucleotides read TGCGCCAGCAGCCAAGACGCGGTAGCCTACAATGAGCAGTTCTTC.

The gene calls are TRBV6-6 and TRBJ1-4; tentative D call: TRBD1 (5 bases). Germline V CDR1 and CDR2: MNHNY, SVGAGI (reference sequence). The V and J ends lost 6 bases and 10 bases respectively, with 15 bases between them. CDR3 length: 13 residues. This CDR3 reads CASRGQLGVKLFF. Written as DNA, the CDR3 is TGTGCCAGCAGGGGCCAACTGGGGGTAAAACTGTTTTTT.

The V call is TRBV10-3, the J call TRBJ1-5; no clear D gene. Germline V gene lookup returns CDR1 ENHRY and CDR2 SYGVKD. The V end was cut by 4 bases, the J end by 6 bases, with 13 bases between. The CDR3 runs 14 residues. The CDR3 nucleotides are TGTGCCATCAGTGGGGGTAGGGAGGGTCAGCCCCAGCATTTT. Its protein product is CAISGGREGQPQHF.